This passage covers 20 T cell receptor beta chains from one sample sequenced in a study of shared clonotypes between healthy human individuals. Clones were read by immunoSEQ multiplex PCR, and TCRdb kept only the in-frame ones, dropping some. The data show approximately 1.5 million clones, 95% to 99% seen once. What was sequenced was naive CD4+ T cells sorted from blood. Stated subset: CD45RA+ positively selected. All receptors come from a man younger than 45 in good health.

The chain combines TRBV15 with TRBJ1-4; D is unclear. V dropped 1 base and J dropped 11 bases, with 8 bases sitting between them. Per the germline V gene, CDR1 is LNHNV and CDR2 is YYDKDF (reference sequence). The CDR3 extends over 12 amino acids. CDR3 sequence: CATSRVRAKLFF. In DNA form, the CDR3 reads TGTGCCACCAGCAGAGTTAGGGCCAAACTGTTTTTT.

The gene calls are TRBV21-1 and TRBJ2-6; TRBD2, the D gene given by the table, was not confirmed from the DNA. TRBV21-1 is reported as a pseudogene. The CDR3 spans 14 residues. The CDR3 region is CASYHRSGANVLTF. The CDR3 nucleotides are TGTGCCAGCTATCACCGGTCTGGGGCCAACGTCCTGACTTTC.

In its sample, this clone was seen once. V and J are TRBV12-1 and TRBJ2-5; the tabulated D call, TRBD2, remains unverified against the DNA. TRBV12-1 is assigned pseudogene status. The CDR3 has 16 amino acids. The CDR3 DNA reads TGTGCCAGCAGCCCTCCTAGCGGGAGGGCCAGGGAGACCCAGTACTTC. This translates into CASSPPSGRARETQYF.

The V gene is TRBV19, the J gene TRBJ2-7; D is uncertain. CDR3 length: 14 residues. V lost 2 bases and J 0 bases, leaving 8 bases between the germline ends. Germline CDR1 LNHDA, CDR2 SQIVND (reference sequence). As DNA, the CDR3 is TGTGCCAGTAGTATAACGCCCAGCTCCTACGAGCAGTACTTC. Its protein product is CASSITPSSYEQYF.

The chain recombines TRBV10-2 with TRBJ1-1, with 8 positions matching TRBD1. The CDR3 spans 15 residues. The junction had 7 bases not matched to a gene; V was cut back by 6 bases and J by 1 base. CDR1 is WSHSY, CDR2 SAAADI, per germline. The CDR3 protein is CASSDRGNSNTEAFF. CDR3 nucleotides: TGCGCCAGCAGCGACAGGGGCAATTCGAACACTGAAGCTTTCTTT.

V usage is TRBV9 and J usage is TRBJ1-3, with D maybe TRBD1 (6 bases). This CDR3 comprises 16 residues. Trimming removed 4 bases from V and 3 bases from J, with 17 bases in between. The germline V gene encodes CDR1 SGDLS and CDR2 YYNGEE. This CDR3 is CASSPQTGKGGNTIYF. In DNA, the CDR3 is TGTGCCAGCAGCCCCCAAACAGGGAAAGGTGGAAACACCATATATTTT.

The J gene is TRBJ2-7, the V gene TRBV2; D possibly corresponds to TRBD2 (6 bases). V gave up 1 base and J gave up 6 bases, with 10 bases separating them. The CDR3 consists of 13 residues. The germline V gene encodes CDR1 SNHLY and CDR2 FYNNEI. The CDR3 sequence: CASSEGLGSEQYF. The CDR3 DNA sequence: TGTGCCAGCAGTGAAGGACTAGGGTCCGAGCAGTACTTC.

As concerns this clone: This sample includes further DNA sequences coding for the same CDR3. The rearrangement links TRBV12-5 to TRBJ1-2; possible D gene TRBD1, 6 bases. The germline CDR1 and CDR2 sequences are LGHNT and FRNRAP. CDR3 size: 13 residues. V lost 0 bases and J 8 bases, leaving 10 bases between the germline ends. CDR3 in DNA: TGTGCTAGTGGTTTGGTACGAGGGGGAGGCTACACCTTC. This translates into CASGLVRGGGYTF.

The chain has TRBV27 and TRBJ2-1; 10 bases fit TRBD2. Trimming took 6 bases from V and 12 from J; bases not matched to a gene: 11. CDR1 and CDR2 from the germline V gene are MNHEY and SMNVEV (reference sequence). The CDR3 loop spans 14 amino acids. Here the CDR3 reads CASSKSGTSVRQFF. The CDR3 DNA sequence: TGTGCCAGCAGCAAATCAGGGACTAGCGTGAGGCAGTTCTTC.

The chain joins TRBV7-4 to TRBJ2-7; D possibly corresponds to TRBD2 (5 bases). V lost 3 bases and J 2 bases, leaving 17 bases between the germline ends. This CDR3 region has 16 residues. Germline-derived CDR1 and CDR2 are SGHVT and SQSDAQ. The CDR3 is CASSFPHERPTYEQYF. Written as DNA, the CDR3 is TGTGCCAGCAGCTTCCCCCACGAGCGGCCCACCTACGAGCAGTACTTC.

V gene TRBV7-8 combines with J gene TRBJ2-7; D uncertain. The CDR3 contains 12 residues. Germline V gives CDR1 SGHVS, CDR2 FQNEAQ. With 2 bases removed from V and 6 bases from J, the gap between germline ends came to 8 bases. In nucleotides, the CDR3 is TGTGCCAGCAGCTTATCGGCACTCGAGCAGTACTTC. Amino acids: CASSLSALEQYF.

DNA of the CDR3: TGTGCCAGCTCACCTTTTCGGACTAGTTCCACGGATACGCAGTATTTT. Protein: CASSPFRTSSTDTQYF. The chain uses TRBV18 and TRBJ2-3; TRBD2 agrees at 7 bases. The CDR3 extends over 16 amino acids. The germline V gene has CDR1 KGHSH and CDR2 LQKENI. The J segment lost 6 bases and the V segment lost 3 bases, leaving 12 bases of the junction unmatched.

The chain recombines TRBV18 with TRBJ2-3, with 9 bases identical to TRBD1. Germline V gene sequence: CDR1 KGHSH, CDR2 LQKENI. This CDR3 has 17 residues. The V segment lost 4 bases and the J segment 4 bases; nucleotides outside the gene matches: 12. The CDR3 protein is CASSLLGQGVSSDTQYF. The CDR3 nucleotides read TGTGCCAGCTCACTCTTGGGACAGGGAGTCTCTTCAGATACGCAGTATTTT. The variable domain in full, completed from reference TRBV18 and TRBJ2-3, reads NAGVMQNPRHLVRRRGQEARLRCSPMKGHSHVYWYRQLPEEGLKFMVYLQKENIIDESGMPKERFSAEFPKEGPSILRIQQVVRGDSAAYFCASSLLGQGVSSDTQYFGPGTRLTVL.

The CDR3: CASRSPGLAGGYEQYF. The CDR3 DNA follows: TGTGCCAGCAGAAGCCCGGGACTAGCGGGAGGGTACGAGCAGTACTTC. This chain joins TRBV27 and TRBJ2-7; 16 positions agree with TRBD2. With 6 bases clipped from V and 4 bases from J, the junction kept 6 bases outside the gene matches. The CDR3 covers 16 residues. Germline V gives CDR1 MNHEY, CDR2 SMNVEV (reference sequence).

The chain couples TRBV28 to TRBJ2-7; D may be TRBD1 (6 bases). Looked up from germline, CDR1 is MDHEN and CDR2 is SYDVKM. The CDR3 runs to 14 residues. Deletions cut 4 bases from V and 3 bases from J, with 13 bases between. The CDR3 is CASSWRQVIYEQYF. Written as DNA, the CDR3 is TGTGCCAGCAGTTGGAGACAGGTGATCTACGAGCAGTACTTC.

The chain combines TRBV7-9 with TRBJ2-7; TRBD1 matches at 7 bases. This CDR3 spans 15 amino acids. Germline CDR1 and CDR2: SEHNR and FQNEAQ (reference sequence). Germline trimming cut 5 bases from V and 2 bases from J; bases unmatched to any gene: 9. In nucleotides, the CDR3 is TGTGCCAGCAGCACCGTCGGACAGGTTCCCTACGAGCAGTACTTC. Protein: CASSTVGQVPYEQYF. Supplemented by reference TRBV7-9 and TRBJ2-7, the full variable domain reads DTGVSQNPRHKITKRGQNVTFRCDPISEHNRLYWYRQTLGQGPEFLTYFQNEAQLEKSRLLSDRFSAERPKGSFSTLEIQRTEQGDSAMYLCASSTVGQVPYEQYFGPGTRLTVT.

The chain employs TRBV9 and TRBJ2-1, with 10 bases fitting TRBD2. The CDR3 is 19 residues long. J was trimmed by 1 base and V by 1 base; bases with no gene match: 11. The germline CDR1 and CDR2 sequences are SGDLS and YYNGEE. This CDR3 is CASSVHNLAGEGSYNEQFF. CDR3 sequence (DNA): TGTGCCAGCAGCGTACATAACCTAGCGGGAGAGGGGTCCTACAATGAGCAGTTCTTC.

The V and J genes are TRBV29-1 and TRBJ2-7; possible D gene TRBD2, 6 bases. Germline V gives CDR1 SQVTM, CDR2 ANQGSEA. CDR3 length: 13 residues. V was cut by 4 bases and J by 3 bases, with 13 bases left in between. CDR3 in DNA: TGCAGCGTTGTCGGGAGAAGGGACTACGAGCAGTACTTC. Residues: CSVVGRRDYEQYF.

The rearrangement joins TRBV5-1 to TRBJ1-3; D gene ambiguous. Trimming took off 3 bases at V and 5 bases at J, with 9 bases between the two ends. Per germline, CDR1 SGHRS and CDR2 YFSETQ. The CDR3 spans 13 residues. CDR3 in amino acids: CASSSGERNTIYF. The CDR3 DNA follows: TGCGCCAGCAGCTCCGGTGAGCGAAACACCATATATTTT.

CDR3 amino acids: CASSVDLGGTVQDTQYF. The CDR3 bases are TGTGCCAGCAGCGTAGACTTGGGGGGGACCGTTCAAGATACGCAGTATTTT. The chain links TRBV9 to TRBJ2-3, with TRBD2 identical over 7 bases. CDR1 is SGDLS and CDR2 is YYNGEE in the germline V gene. V was pared by 0 bases and J by 5 bases, with 12 bases of the junction left unmatched. This CDR3 contains 17 residues.